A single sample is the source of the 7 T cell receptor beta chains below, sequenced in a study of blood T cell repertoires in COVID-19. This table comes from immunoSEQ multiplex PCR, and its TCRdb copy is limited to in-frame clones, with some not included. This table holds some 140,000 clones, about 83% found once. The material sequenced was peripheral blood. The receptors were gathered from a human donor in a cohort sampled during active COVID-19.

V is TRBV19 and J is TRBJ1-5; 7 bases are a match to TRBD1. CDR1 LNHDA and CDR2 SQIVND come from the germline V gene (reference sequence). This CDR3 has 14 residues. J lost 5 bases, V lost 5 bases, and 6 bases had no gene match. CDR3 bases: TGTGCCAGTAGTCGCCGACAGGGAGATCAGCCCCAGCATTTT. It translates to CASSRRQGDQPQHF. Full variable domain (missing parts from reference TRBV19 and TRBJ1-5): DGGITQSPKYLFRKEGQNVTLSCEQNLNHDAMYWYRQDPGQGLRLIYYSQIVNDFQKGDIAEGYSVSREKKESFPLTVTSAQKNPTAFYLCASSRRQGDQPQHFGDGTRLSIL.

Written as DNA, the CDR3 is TGTGCCAGCAGACGAGGACAGGGGGCGTTTAGAGCTTTCTTT. The encoded protein is CASRRGQGAFRAFF. The chain recombines TRBV27 with TRBJ1-1; 11 positions match TRBD1. The CDR3 spans 14 residues. The ends lost 6 bases at V and 10 bases at J; junction bases unmatched: 10. Germline CDR1 MNHEY, CDR2 SMNVEV (reference sequence).

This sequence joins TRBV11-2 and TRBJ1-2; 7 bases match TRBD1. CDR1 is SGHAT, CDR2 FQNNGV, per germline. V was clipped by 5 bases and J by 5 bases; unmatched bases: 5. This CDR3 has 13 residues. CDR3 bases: TGTGCCAGCAGCCAAGGACAGGAATATGGCTACACCTTC. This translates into CASSQGQEYGYTF.

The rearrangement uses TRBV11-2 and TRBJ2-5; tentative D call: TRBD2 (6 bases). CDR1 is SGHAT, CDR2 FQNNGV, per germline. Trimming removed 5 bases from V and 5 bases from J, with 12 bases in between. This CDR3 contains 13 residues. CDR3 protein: CASSGGAGETQYF. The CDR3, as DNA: TGTGCCAGCAGCGGAGGGGCAGGGGAGACCCAGTACTTC.

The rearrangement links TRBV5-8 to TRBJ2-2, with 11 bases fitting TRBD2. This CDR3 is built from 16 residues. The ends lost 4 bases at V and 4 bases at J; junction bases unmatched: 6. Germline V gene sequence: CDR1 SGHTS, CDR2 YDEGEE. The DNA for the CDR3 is TGTGCCAGCAGCCCAGGACTAGCGGGCGGCACCGGGGAGCTGTTTTTT. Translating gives CASSPGLAGGTGELFF.

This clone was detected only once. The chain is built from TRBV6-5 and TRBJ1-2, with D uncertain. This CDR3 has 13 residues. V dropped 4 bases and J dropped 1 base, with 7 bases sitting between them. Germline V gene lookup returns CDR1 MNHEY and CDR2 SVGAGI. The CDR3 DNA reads TGTGCCAGCAGTTCCAGCGTTAACTATGGCTACACCTTC. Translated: CASSSSVNYGYTF.

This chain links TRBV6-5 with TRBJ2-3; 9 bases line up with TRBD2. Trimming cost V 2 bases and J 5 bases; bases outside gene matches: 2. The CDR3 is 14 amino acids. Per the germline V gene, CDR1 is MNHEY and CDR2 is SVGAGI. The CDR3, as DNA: TGTGCCAGCAGTTACGCGGGGGGGAGAGATACGCAGTATTTT. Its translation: CASSYAGGRDTQYF.